Listed here is a single T cell receptor beta chain. How the authors handled the data: Estimation of nucleated cell counts relied on the amplification of reference gene primers. Libraries were prepared by immunoSEQ multiplex PCR; TCRdb keeps only in-frame clonotypes and omits some of them. That table is the source of V, J and clone size, and D and trimming were worked out from the DNA. The table includes about 670,000 clones, about 90% detected once. This entry is derived from a study of blood T cell repertoires in COVID-19. Study as a whole: Nucleic acid was either cDNA or gDNA, and it came from T cells, B-cell-depleted T cells, or PBMCs.

V shed 2 bases and J shed 7 bases, with 8 bases lying between them. The CDR3 extends over 12 amino acids. Germline-derived CDR1 and CDR2 are LGHNT and FRNRAP. The sample was peripheral blood. This chain uses TRBV12-5 with TRBJ1-2; unclear D gene. This clonotype originated in a woman between 18 and 29 years old with acute or convalescent COVID-19. DNA of the CDR3: TGTGCTAGTGGTTTGCCGGGAAGTGGCTACACCTTC. The encoded protein is CASGLPGSGYTF.